This TCR beta chain was identified during a study of memory CD4+ T cells and cytomegalovirus serostatus. Germline CDR1 LNHDA, CDR2 SQIVND (reference sequence). This CDR3 comprises 14 residues. V lost 0 bases to trimming and J lost 4 bases; unmatched junction nucleotides: 2. The sort gate was single viable CD3+CD4+CD8-CD45RO+ cells for memory CD4+ T cells. Serum IgG to CMV pp150, pp28, p38 and p52 defined serostatus. Only in-frame clones appear in the TCRdb table, and some are missing; sequencing was by immunoSEQ multiplex PCR. The sample contains 50,000 or so clones, about four fifths of which appear only once.

The chain links TRBV19 to TRBJ2-5; 7 bases are shared with TRBD2. Sequenced material: memory CD4+ T cells from blood. The clonotype originates from an adult in good health and CMV-seronegative. The CDR3 DNA is TGTGCCAGTAGTATAGAGGGGGGGGGAGAGACCCAGTACTTC. Amino acid sequence: CASSIEGGGETQYF. Combining the CDR3 with reference TRBV19 and TRBJ2-5 gives the whole variable domain DGGITQSPKYLFRKEGQNVTLSCEQNLNHDAMYWYRQDPGQGLRLIYYSQIVNDFQKGDIAEGYSVSREKKESFPLTVTSAQKNPTAFYLCASSIEGGGETQYFGPGTRLLVL.